Below, 24 T cell receptor beta chains from the same sample are listed, as sequenced in a study of CD8+CD57+ T cells in acquired aplastic anemia. Profiling of TCR beta VDJ combinations and CDR3 sequences used genomic DNA as template. TCRdb re-analysed the reads in MiXCR, keeping a single row per CDR3 protein. Seen here are 150,000 to 200,000 distinct CDR3 sequences, 63% observed once, and the top ten hold 45%. The sequencing sample was made of sorted CD4+, CD8+, or CD8+CD57+ T cells (not recorded which) from PBMCs. The source of these receptors is a human donor in good health.

For this clonotype: This sequence may be a read error, since a much larger clone differs from it by one base. This chain uses TRBV4-3 with TRBJ2-6; a possible D gene is TRBD2 (6 bases). Germline-derived CDR1 and CDR2 are LGHNA and YSLEER. This CDR3 region has 18 residues. CDR3: CASSQKPPGDSGTNVLTF. In DNA form, the CDR3 reads TGCGCCAGCAGCCAAAAACCACCGGGGGACTCTGGGACCAACGTCCTGACTTTC.

This clonotype was counted between two and nine times. The chain combines TRBV20-1 with TRBJ2-3, with D perhaps being TRBD1 or TRBD2 (5 bases each). CDR1 DFQATT and CDR2 SNEGSKA come from the germline V gene (reference sequence). V lost 7 bases and J lost 1, with 12 bases in between. The CDR3 is made up of 13 amino acids. The CDR3 loop is CSVRGARTDTQYF. CDR3 coding DNA: TGCAGTGTGAGGGGTGCACGCACAGATACGCAGTATTTT.

The V call is TRBV7-3, the J call TRBJ2-7; D might be TRBD2 (6 bases). Germline V gene data show CDR1 as SGHTA and CDR2 as FQGTGA. V was trimmed by 2 bases and J by 2 bases, leaving 16 bases between them. This CDR3 comprises 16 residues. The CDR3 spells CASSLLGGTATYEQYF. As DNA, the CDR3 is TGTGCCAGCAGCTTACTCGGCGGGACGGCGACCTACGAGCAGTACTTC.

This clonotype was counted between two and nine times. The J gene is TRBJ2-5, the V gene TRBV27; possible D gene TRBD1, 6 bases. From germline, CDR1 is MNHEY and CDR2 SMNVEV (reference sequence). The CDR3 extends over 14 amino acids. V was trimmed by 3 bases and J by 4 bases, leaving 12 bases between them. The CDR3 is CASSFSGAGETQYF. The CDR3 bases are TGTGCCAGCAGTTTTTCAGGGGCTGGAGAGACCCAGTACTTC.

At least ten counts were recorded for this clonotype. The chain recombines TRBV5-8 with TRBJ2-1; 10 bases are a match to TRBD1. Trimming at V came to 2 bases and at J to 4 bases, leaving 3 bases not matched to a gene. The germline gives CDR1 SGHTS, CDR2 YDEGEE. CDR3 size: 15 residues. This CDR3 is CASSFGQGEYNEQFF. CDR3 nucleotide sequence: TGTGCCAGCAGCTTTGGACAGGGGGAGTACAATGAGCAGTTCTTC.

The rearrangement links TRBV6-1 to TRBJ2-7; TRBD1 matches 9 bases. The junction had 10 bases not matched to a gene; V was cut back by 3 bases and J by 4 bases. CDR3 length equals 16 residues. The germline gives CDR1 MNHNS, CDR2 SASEGT. The CDR3, as DNA: TGTGCCAGCAGTGACGTACAGGGGGCACGTGGGTACGAGCAGTACTTC. Protein: CASSDVQGARGYEQYF.

The chain has TRBV9 and TRBJ2-1, with TRBD2 identical over 7 bases. The CDR3 totals 15 residues. Trimming cost V 2 bases and J 4 bases; bases outside gene matches: 6. Germline V lookup: CDR1 SGDLS, CDR2 YYNGEE. This CDR3 reads CASSVSSGEYNEQFF. Written as DNA, the CDR3 is TGTGCCAGCAGCGTTTCTAGCGGTGAATACAATGAGCAGTTCTTC.

Comments on this clonotype: One end of the junction fails to match germline, which may point to a read error. The chain couples TRBV19 to TRBJ1-5; D gene ambiguous. This CDR3 contains 17 residues. Per germline, CDR1 LNHDA and CDR2 SQIVND (reference sequence). CDR3 in DNA: TGTTCCAGTAGTATCGATTCGGGGTCGTATAGCAATCAGCCCCAGCGTTTT. Its protein product is CSSSIDSGSYSNQPQRF. Full variable domain (missing parts from reference TRBV19 and TRBJ1-5): DGGITQSPKYLFRKEGQNVTLSCEQNLNHDAMYWYRQDPGQGLRLIYYSQIVNDFQKGDIAEGYSVSREKKESFPLTVTSAQKNPTAFYLCSSSIDSGSYSNQPQRFGDGTRLSIL.

Details on this clonotype: A single base separates this from a much larger clone, so it may be a read error. This rearrangement joins TRBV6-6 to TRBJ2-7; 9 positions match TRBD1. CDR3 length equals 15 residues. Per germline, CDR1 MNHNY and CDR2 SVGAGI (reference sequence). Trimming cost V 7 bases and J 6 bases; bases outside gene matches: 13. CDR3 amino acids: CASTTSRTGDVEQYF. For the CDR3, the DNA is TGTGCCAGCACGACCTCCCGGACAGGGGATGTCGAGCAGTACTTC.

The chain combines TRBV2 with TRBJ2-1; 8 nucleotides agree with TRBD2. The CDR3 has 15 residues. Germline assignment: CDR1 SNHLY and CDR2 FYNNEI. The V gene end was trimmed by 7 bases and the J gene end by 0 bases; junction bases not matched to a gene: 5. The CDR3, as DNA: TGTGCCAGCATTTATAGCGGGGCCTCCTACAATGAGCAGTTCTTC. This sequence encodes CASIYSGASYNEQFF. The variable domain in full, completed from reference TRBV2 and TRBJ2-1, reads EPEVTQTPSHQVTQMGQEVILRCVPISNHLYFYWYRQILGQKVEFLVSFYNNEISEKSEIFDDQFSVERPDGSNFTLKIRSTKLEDSAMYFCASIYSGASYNEQFFGPGTRLTVL.

Of note for this clonotype: This may be a read error, as it is one base from a much larger clone. This rearrangement joins TRBV9 to TRBJ1-2; D not certain. Germline values: CDR1 SGDLS, CDR2 YYNGEE. This CDR3 spans 15 amino acids. The chain's CDR3 is CAGSIQTGANYGYTF. Here the CDR3 DNA reads TGTGCCGGCAGCATACAGACGGGAGCTAACTATGGCTACACCTTC.

Points on this clonotype: A junction end diverges from the germline sequence, so it may reflect a read error. V and J are TRBV12-3 or TRBV12-4 and TRBJ2-1; 10 nucleotides agree with TRBD2. This CDR3 has 15 amino acids. In DNA form, the CDR3 reads TGTACCAGCAGGACCTGGACTAGCGGAAGCAATGAGCAGTTCTTC. Its protein is CTSRTWTSGSNEQFF.

This clonotype has more than one count but fewer than ten. The genes are TRBV7-2 and TRBJ2-1; no firm D call. Germline V gives CDR1 SGHTA, CDR2 FQGNSA. V lost 5 bases to trimming and J lost 6 bases, with 11 bases between them. This CDR3 region has 13 residues. CDR3 sequence: CASSQTTLNEQFF. The CDR3 coding sequence is TGTGCCAGCAGCCAGACGACCCTCAATGAGCAGTTCTTC.

The V and J genes are TRBV5-6 and TRBJ2-7, with D uncertain. Deletions cut 4 bases from V and 1 base from J, with 12 bases between. CDR1 is SGHDT, CDR2 YYEEEE, per germline. The CDR3 extends over 14 amino acids. The CDR3 nucleotides are TGTGCCAGCAGCCCTGGTCCCGGGTCCTACGAGCAGTACTTC. Translated: CASSPGPGSYEQYF.

This clonotype appeared once. The chain couples TRBV10-2 to TRBJ2-2, with 7 bases aligning to TRBD1. There are 15 residues in the CDR3. The germline gives CDR1 WSHSY, CDR2 SAAADI. V lost 1 base, J lost 3 bases, and 2 bases stayed unmatched. The CDR3 sequence is CASSEWGQYTGELFF. In nucleotides, the CDR3 is TGCGCCAGCAGTGAGTGGGGACAGTACACCGGGGAGCTGTTTTTT.

This clonotype is a singleton in its sample. J is TRBJ2-7 and V is TRBV7-9; either TRBD1 or TRBD2 may supply D (6 bases each). The length of the CDR3 is 13 residues. Trimming pared 5 bases from V and 6 bases from J, leaving 14 bases between. The germline CDR1 and CDR2 sequences are SEHNR and FQNEAQ (reference sequence). The CDR3 spells CASSVGGHREQYF. CDR3 DNA: TGTGCCAGCAGCGTAGGGGGGCACCGCGAGCAGTACTTC.

The CDR3, as DNA: TGCAGTGCCACAGAGTTTTCTGGAAACACCATATATTTT. Translation gives CSATEFSGNTIYF. This chain joins TRBV20-1 and TRBJ1-3, with D uncertain. Between the trimmed V and J ends, which lost 6 bases and 1 base, there was a span of 10 bases. There are 13 residues in the CDR3. Germline V gene lookup returns CDR1 DFQATT and CDR2 SNEGSKA (reference sequence).

There are many counts of this clonotype. This chain joins TRBV4-1 and TRBJ2-3, with D unclear. The CDR3 is made up of 12 amino acids. Germline loops: CDR1 MGHRA, CDR2 YSYEKL. The germline V and J ends were trimmed by 5 bases and 1 base, with 4 bases remaining between them. The CDR3 loop is CASSDRTDTQYF. The CDR3 bases are TGCGCCAGCAGCGATCGCACAGATACGCAGTATTTT.

V and J are TRBV29-1 and TRBJ2-5; tentatively, D is TRBD2 (6 bases). Germline CDR1 and CDR2: SQVTM and ANQGSEA. V lost 6 bases and J lost 1, with 12 bases in between. The CDR3 extends over 13 amino acids. The chain's CDR3 is CSVLRDFQETQYF. The CDR3, as DNA: TGCAGCGTCCTCCGGGACTTCCAAGAGACCCAGTACTTC.

This clonotype was seen a handful of times. The chain joins TRBV15 to TRBJ2-5; no clear D gene. The V end was cut by 1 base, the J end by 1 base, with 1 base between. CDR1 and CDR2 from the germline V gene are LNHNV and YYDKDF (reference sequence). CDR3 size: 12 residues. This CDR3 reads CATSRGQETQYF. The CDR3, as DNA: TGTGCCACCAGCAGAGGCCAAGAGACCCAGTACTTC.

This clonotype was counted a few times. The chain joins TRBV25-1 to TRBJ2-3, with 7 bases fitting TRBD2. The V gene's germline CDR1 is MGHDK and CDR2 SYGVNS. V lost 3 bases and J lost 6; bases outside the gene matches: 18. The CDR3 has 18 residues. The CDR3 nucleotides are TGTGCCAGCAGTGATTCCGATTGGGGGGGGATGAATGGGGATACGCAGTATTTT. Protein sequence: CASSDSDWGGMNGDTQYF.

The V call is TRBV15, the J call TRBJ1-4; the D is unclear. Germline V gives CDR1 LNHNV, CDR2 YYDKDF (reference sequence). The CDR3 extends over 14 amino acids. V gave up 4 bases and J gave up 5 bases, with 11 bases separating them. CDR3 in amino acids: CATSTGVANEKLFF. In DNA, the CDR3 is TGTGCCACCAGCACTGGGGTTGCCAATGAAAAACTGTTTTTT.

The V call is TRBV29-1, the J call TRBJ2-1, with 7 bases that match TRBD2. Unmatched junction bases numbered 2, after V lost 6 bases and J lost 6 bases. Germline CDR1 and CDR2: SQVTM and ANQGSEA. The CDR3 contains 11 residues. The CDR3 DNA follows: TGCAGCGTAACTAGCGCCAATGAGCAGTTCTTC. Translation: CSVTSANEQFF.

This clonotype was seen a handful of times. V is TRBV7-9 and J is TRBJ1-2; TRBD1 aligns across 9 bases. The CDR3 consists of 14 residues. Germline-derived CDR1 and CDR2 are SEHNR and FQNEAQ (reference sequence). V trimming: 4 bases; J trimming: 7 bases; junction bases outside the gene matches: 7. CDR3 nucleotides: TGTGCCAGCAGCTCCGGGACAGGGATCGGTGGCTACACCTTC. This gives the protein CASSSGTGIGGYTF.